This section outlines one T cell receptor beta chain sequence together with its context. Study processing details: Researchers report that nucleated cell counts were estimated from reference gene primer amplification. Sequencing used immunoSEQ multiplex PCR; TCRdb keeps in-frame clones, though not all of them. V, J and clone size reflect that table, while D and trimming were determined from the DNA. The sample includes 300,000 to 400,000 clones, around 83% seen only once; the top ten take 2.5% to 3.5%. The sample comes from a study of blood T cell repertoires in COVID-19. CDR3 length: 14 amino acids. Looked up from germline, CDR1 is LGHNA and CDR2 is YSLEER. With 2 bases removed from V and 6 bases from J, the gap between germline ends came to 11 bases.

The V call is TRBV4-3, the J call TRBJ2-1; perhaps TRBD2 as D (6 bases). The TCR comes from a man aged 25-45 years with active or convalescent COVID-19. The sample was peripheral blood. The CDR3 loop reads CASSQLSGSNEQFF. CDR3 bases: TGCGCCAGCAGCCAACTCTCCGGGAGCAATGAGCAGTTCTTC.